The present entry profiles one T cell receptor beta chain with its context. Germline CDR1 is SGDLS and CDR2 is YYNGEE. This CDR3 is built from 12 residues. Trimming cost V 0 bases and J 5 bases, with 4 bases left between them. This record belongs to a study of blood T cells in healthy people across ages. Ranging in age from about 6 to 95, the donors were healthy Caucasian individuals from Russia. The study isolated at least 6.5 million PBMCs from each sample. A second roughly 6 to 11 cycle PCR used barcoded and J-beta primers. One entry per CDR3 protein results from TCRdb running MiXCR on the 5' RACE reads. This table has about 540,000 distinct CDR3 sequences, about 24% appearing once. These data also featured in a second study, about T cells of mothers and their children. That paper states: The second PCR used the M1S primer, and this primer added sample barcodes and 2-4 random nucleotides. The authors identified no persistent microchimeric T cell clones.

This rearrangement joins TRBV9 to TRBJ2-3, with D uncertain. Sequencing used blood. The TCR was taken from a boy under 18 in good health. The CDR3 DNA reads TGTGCCAGCAGCGTAGAGCAAGATACGCAGTATTTT. Translation: CASSVEQDTQYF.